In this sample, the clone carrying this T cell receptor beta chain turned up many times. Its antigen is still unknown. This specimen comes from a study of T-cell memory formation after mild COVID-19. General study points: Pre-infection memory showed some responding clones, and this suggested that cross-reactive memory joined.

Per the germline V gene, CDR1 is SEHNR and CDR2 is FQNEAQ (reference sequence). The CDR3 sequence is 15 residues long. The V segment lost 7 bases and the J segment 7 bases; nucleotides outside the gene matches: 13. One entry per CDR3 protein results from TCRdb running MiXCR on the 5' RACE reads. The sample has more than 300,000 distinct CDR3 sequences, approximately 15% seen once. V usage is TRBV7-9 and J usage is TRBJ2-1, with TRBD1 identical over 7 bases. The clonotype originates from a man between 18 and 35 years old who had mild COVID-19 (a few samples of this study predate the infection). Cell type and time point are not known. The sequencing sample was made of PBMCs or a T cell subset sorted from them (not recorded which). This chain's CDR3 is CASTRVYRGQNEQFF. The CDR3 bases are TGTGCCAGCACCCGAGTATATCGGGGACAGAATGAGCAGTTCTTC.